This T cell receptor (beta chain) was profiled in a study of CD8+CD57+ T cells in acquired aplastic anemia. Whole-study context: Sorted cells (CD4+ and CD8+) yielded DNA amounts that averaged around 3.1 ug. Average CD4+ read depth in healthy donors was approximately 9.9 million reads. Study results and limitations: Any difference that existed in CD8+ Simpson's diversity between patients and controls was not significant. Patients and controls were found to share twenty-nine CD8+ CDR3 sequences.

In this sample, this clonotype turned up many times. Its antigen remains unidentified. Genomic DNA, the template, was used for profiling of the TCR beta VDJ and CDR3. TCRdb used MiXCR to reprocess the reads, holding one entry per CDR3 protein. The repertoire holds hundreds of thousands of distinct CDR3 sequences, with around 72% as singletons. Germline assignment: CDR1 DFQATT and CDR2 SNEGSKA (reference sequence). The CDR3 has 16 amino acids. Deletions cut 5 bases from V and 3 bases from J, with 22 bases between. The receptor was isolated from a human donor in good health, serving as a control. The chain is built from TRBV20-1 and TRBJ1-1; tentatively, D is TRBD1 (6 bases). Sequenced: sorted CD4+, CD8+, or CD8+CD57+ T cells (not recorded which) from PBMCs. The chain's CDR3 is CSAAKPSGGTHTEAFF. In DNA, the CDR3 is TGCAGTGCTGCGAAACCGTCGGGGGGGACACACACTGAAGCTTTCTTT.